Sequencing of this T cell receptor (beta chain) was carried out in a study of CD8 T cells in ankylosing spondylitis. This clonotype was picked up many times. Looked up from germline, CDR1 is LGHDT and CDR2 is YNNKEL (reference sequence). The CDR3 spans 12 residues. Trimming shortened V by 6 bases and J by 7 bases, and 9 bases separated the two germline ends. One entry per CDR3 protein results from TCRdb running MiXCR on the 5' RACE reads. The table has 250,000 or so distinct CDR3 sequences, roughly a tenth seen once. Input material: blood, either unsorted or a sorted T cell fraction (not recorded which). This clonotype originated in a male donor with ankylosing spondylitis or in good health (not recorded which). The chain links TRBV3-1 to TRBJ1-4; D gene unclear. CDR3 sequence (DNA): TGTGCCAGCAGTCCTGACGGTGAAAAACTGTTTTTT. It is translated as CASSPDGEKLFF.